This entry lists 21 T cell receptor beta chains sequenced from one sample in a study of beta chain features in type 1 diabetes. As every portion of the isolated RNA was reverse transcribed, the sequencing read expressed TCRB transcripts. The table came from immunoSEQ multiplex PCR; TCRdb's copy has only in-frame clones and leaves some out. The sample holds about 260,000 clones, under 70% seen once. Sample: naive CD4+ T cells from blood. Receptor source: a man aged 30 to 45 in good health.

The V call is TRBV7-2, the J call TRBJ2-7; 7 nucleotides align to TRBD2. After removal of 1 base from V and 2 bases from J, the junction contained 8 bases not matched to a gene. There are 16 residues in the CDR3. CDR1 is SGHTA, CDR2 FQGNSA, per germline. CDR3 amino acids: CASSLGAGTATYEQYF. CDR3 in DNA: TGTGCCAGCAGCTTAGGAGCGGGGACGGCTACCTACGAGCAGTACTTC.

This chain connects TRBV30 to TRBJ1-4; D ambiguous. Germline CDR1 reads GTSNPN; CDR2 reads SVGIG (reference sequence). Trimming shortened V by 0 bases and J by 8 bases, and 4 bases separated the two germline ends. The CDR3 spans 11 residues. Here the CDR3 reads CAWSVSEKLFF. CDR3 DNA sequence: TGTGCCTGGAGTGTTTCCGAAAAACTGTTTTTT.

The V call is TRBV6-5, the J call TRBJ2-7; D remains ambiguous. V gave up 8 bases and J gave up 0 bases, with 11 bases separating them. The germline CDR1 and CDR2 sequences are MNHEY and SVGAGI. The CDR3 runs 13 residues. The CDR3 DNA sequence: TGTGCCAGCTCCGGACCGGGCTCCTACGAGCAGTACTTC. Its protein product is CASSGPGSYEQYF.

The V call is TRBV4-1, the J call TRBJ2-5; unclear D gene. The V gene's germline CDR1 is MGHRA and CDR2 YSYEKL. V gave up 1 base and J gave up 2 bases, with 14 bases separating them. The CDR3 is 16 residues long. CDR3 coding DNA: TGCGCCAGCAGCCAAGTTTTATCGGAAGATCAAGAGACCCAGTACTTC. This gives the protein CASSQVLSEDQETQYF.

The chain recombines TRBV9 with TRBJ2-1; TRBD2 matches at 9 bases. The V gene end was trimmed by 3 bases and the J gene end by 7 bases; junction bases not matched to a gene: 5. The CDR3 is made up of 14 amino acids. CDR1 is SGDLS and CDR2 is YYNGEE in the germline V gene. The CDR3 spells CASSGGTSTNEQFF. The CDR3 nucleotides read TGTGCCAGCAGCGGCGGGACTAGCACAAATGAGCAGTTCTTC.

Regarding this clone: This sample includes further DNA sequences coding for the same CDR3. The rearrangement uses TRBV29-1 and TRBJ1-1; D is ambiguous. Germline lookup yields CDR1 SQVTM and CDR2 ANQGSEA. Trimming cost V 6 bases and J 0 bases, with 11 bases left between them. The CDR3 runs 13 residues. CDR3 bases: TGCAGCGTGGCCGGGAGAATGAACACTGAAGCTTTCTTT. Translation: CSVAGRMNTEAFF. Supplemented by reference TRBV29-1 and TRBJ1-1, the full variable domain reads SAVISQKPSRDICQRGTSLTIQCQVDSQVTMMFWYRQQPGQSLTLIATANQGSEATYESGFVIDKFPISRPNLTFSTLTVSNMSPEDSSIYLCSVAGRMNTEAFFGQGTRLTVV.

CDR3 coding DNA: TGTGCCAGCAGCTTTCGGGAGGGAGAAGTGGAGACCCAGTACTTC. Amino acids: CASSFREGEVETQYF. The chain links TRBV7-2 to TRBJ2-5; TRBD2 agrees at 8 bases. The CDR3 has 15 amino acids. Germline loops: CDR1 SGHTA, CDR2 FQGNSA. The V and J ends lost 3 bases and 5 bases, in that order; junction bases with no gene match: 8.

This clone was counted a single time. The rearrangement links TRBV28 to TRBJ2-5; perhaps TRBD2 as D (7 bases). CDR3 length: 14 residues. With 6 bases removed from V and 5 bases from J, the gap between germline ends came to 16 bases. The germline CDR1 and CDR2 sequences are MDHEN and SYDVKM. As DNA, the CDR3 is TGTGCCAGCAGCCGGGGGGCGTCAAAGGAGACCCAGTACTTC. It encodes CASSRGASKETQYF.

The sample holds a few counts of this clone. This chain links TRBV15 with TRBJ2-1; TRBD2 aligns across 12 bases. V shed 3 bases and J 0 bases; nucleotides not matched to a gene: 0. This CDR3 region has 16 residues. Germline loops: CDR1 LNHNV, CDR2 YYDKDF (reference sequence). The CDR3 sequence: CATSRGLAGSYNEQFF. The DNA of the CDR3 is TGTGCCACCAGCAGGGGACTAGCGGGCTCCTACAATGAGCAGTTCTTC.

This chain joins TRBV4-3 and TRBJ2-1; 8 bases match TRBD2. Germline CDR1 reads LGHNA; CDR2 reads YSLEER. After removal of 0 bases from V and 9 bases from J, the junction contained 7 bases not matched to a gene. The CDR3 is made up of 15 amino acids. The CDR3, as DNA: TGCGCCAGCAGCCAAGATACGAGCGGGAGCGGTGAGCAGTTCTTC. This encodes CASSQDTSGSGEQFF.

Remarks on this clone: The sample has other DNA sequences that encode this CDR3 too. The chain couples TRBV30 to TRBJ1-2, with 8 positions matching TRBD1. The V segment lost 0 bases and the J segment 6 bases; nucleotides outside the gene matches: 3. The CDR3 extends over 13 amino acids. From germline, CDR1 is GTSNPN and CDR2 SVGIG (reference sequence). CDR3 nucleotides: TGTGCCTGGAGTGTAGGACAGGGAAATGGCTACACCTTC. It yields the protein CAWSVGQGNGYTF.

This rearrangement joins TRBV29-1 to TRBJ1-1; perhaps TRBD1 as D (5 bases). V shed 8 bases and J shed 3 bases, with 19 bases lying between them. There are 14 residues in the CDR3. From germline, CDR1 is SQVTM and CDR2 ANQGSEA. The CDR3 loop reads CSRGERVWDTEAFF. The CDR3 DNA is TGCAGCCGAGGGGAGAGGGTTTGGGACACTGAAGCTTTCTTT. The full variable domain, rest sourced from reference TRBV29-1 and TRBJ1-1, is SAVISQKPSRDICQRGTSLTIQCQVDSQVTMMFWYRQQPGQSLTLIATANQGSEATYESGFVIDKFPISRPNLTFSTLTVSNMSPEDSSIYLCSRGERVWDTEAFFGQGTRLTVV.

This clone appeared a few times. This chain connects TRBV23-1 to TRBJ2-6; TRBD1 is a possible D gene (6 bases). TRBV23-1 carries the ORF label, with uncertain function. The CDR3 runs 15 residues. V was shortened by 3 bases and J by 2 bases, with 8 bases between the two germline ends. The CDR3 reads CASSHGQPGANVLTF. CDR3 DNA: TGCGCCAGCAGTCACGGACAGCCTGGGGCCAACGTCCTGACTTTC.

The V and J genes are TRBV15 and TRBJ1-6; 9 positions match TRBD1. Germline V gene lookup returns CDR1 LNHNV and CDR2 YYDKDF (reference sequence). The ends lost 1 base at V and 7 bases at J; junction bases unmatched: 5. This CDR3 is 16 amino acids long. The CDR3 bases are TGTGCCACCAGCAGAGTATCGACAGGGGGGAATTCACCCCTCCACTTT. It codes for CATSRVSTGGNSPLHF. Combining the CDR3 with reference TRBV15 and TRBJ1-6 gives the whole variable domain DAMVIQNPRYQVTQFGKPVTLSCSQTLNHNVMYWYQQKSSQAPKLLFHYYDKDFNNEADTPDNFQSRRPNTSFCFLDIRSPGLGDTAMYLCATSRVSTGGNSPLHFGNGTRLTVT.

This clone has more than one count but fewer than ten. The chain employs TRBV18 and TRBJ2-3; D not resolved. The germline V and J ends were trimmed by 3 bases and 0 bases, with 7 bases remaining between them. The CDR3 loop spans 14 amino acids. The germline V gene has CDR1 KGHSH and CDR2 LQKENI. The CDR3 DNA follows: TGTGCCAGCTCACCGATGGCTAGCACAGATACGCAGTATTTT. The encoded protein is CASSPMASTDTQYF. Full variable domain (rest looked up from reference TRBV18 and TRBJ2-3): NAGVMQNPRHLVRRRGQEARLRCSPMKGHSHVYWYRQLPEEGLKFMVYLQKENIIDESGMPKERFSAEFPKEGPSILRIQQVVRGDSAAYFCASSPMASTDTQYFGPGTRLTVL.

The V call is TRBV7-2, the J call TRBJ2-3, with D perhaps matching TRBD1 or TRBD2 (7 bases each). Germline loops: CDR1 SGHTA, CDR2 FQGNSA. CDR3 size: 17 residues. V dropped 1 base and J dropped 4 bases, with 18 bases sitting between them. The CDR3 nucleotides read TGTGCCAGCAGCTTAGACCCACAGGGGAGGGTTGCAGATACGCAGTATTTT. This sequence encodes CASSLDPQGRVADTQYF.

This chain joins TRBV29-1 and TRBJ2-1; tentatively, D is TRBD1 (6 bases). With 7 bases removed from V and 6 bases from J, the gap between germline ends came to 13 bases. Germline CDR1 is SQVTM and CDR2 is ANQGSEA. This CDR3 region has 12 residues. The DNA of the CDR3 is TGCAGCGCAAGACAGGACTTCAATGAGCAGTTCTTC. The encoded protein is CSARQDFNEQFF.

CDR3 bases: TGTGCCAGTAGTCCCAACACAGATACGCAGTATTTT. Protein product: CASSPNTDTQYF. The chain combines TRBV19 with TRBJ2-3; D gene uncertain. Trimming removed 5 bases at V and 2 bases at J, with 5 bases between. The CDR3 contains 12 residues. The germline gives CDR1 LNHDA, CDR2 SQIVND (reference sequence).

Remarks on this clone: Other DNA variants within this sample encode the same CDR3. The chain joins TRBV29-1 to TRBJ2-5; 10 bases align to TRBD1. The junction had 3 bases not matched to a gene; V was cut back by 6 bases and J by 5 bases. CDR1 and CDR2 (germline): SQVTM, ANQGSEA. The CDR3 runs 12 residues. The CDR3 nucleotides read TGCAGCGTCGGACAGGGGGGTGAGACCCAGTACTTC. It is translated as CSVGQGGETQYF.

The chain is built from TRBV6-6 and TRBJ2-3, with unresolved D. Trimming cost V 6 bases and J 2 bases, with 6 bases left between them. Germline loops: CDR1 MNHNY, CDR2 SVGAGI (reference sequence). CDR3 length equals 12 residues. CDR3 DNA sequence: TGTGCCAGCAGGGATGTCACAGATACGCAGTATTTT. This encodes CASRDVTDTQYF.

This chain uses TRBV13 with TRBJ1-2, with D perhaps matching TRBD1 (5 bases). V was pared by 2 bases and J by 3 bases, with 10 bases between. This CDR3 has 14 residues. The germline gives CDR1 PRHDT, CDR2 FYEKMQ (reference sequence). Here the CDR3 DNA reads TGTGCCAGCAGCTTAAAAGGGGTGGACTATGGCTACACCTTC. Translation: CASSLKGVDYGYTF.